These 19 T cell receptor beta chains came from one sample sequenced in a study of cytomegalovirus exposure and HLA in healthy donors. The PCR had 60 Vbeta and 13 Jbeta primers. Assay: immunoSEQ multiplex PCR; the TCRdb copy retains only in-frame clones and omits some. The sample's table shows about 110,000 clones. Sequenced material: PBMCs. The receptor set was obtained from a man aged 35-49 years in good health and CMV-seropositive.

This chain links TRBV10-1 with TRBJ1-4; 9 bases agree with TRBD1. J gave up 7 bases and V 6 bases, and 12 bases lay outside the gene matches. CDR1 is WNHNN and CDR2 is SYGVQD in the germline V gene (reference sequence). This CDR3 contains 16 residues. This chain's CDR3 is CASSPLNGTGSEKLFF. Here the CDR3 DNA reads TGCGCCAGCAGCCCTTTAAACGGGACAGGGAGTGAAAAACTGTTTTTT.

This chain links TRBV5-1 with TRBJ2-5; 7 bases agree with TRBD1. The CDR3 sequence is 15 residues long. Trimming at V came to 0 bases and at J to 4 bases, leaving 6 bases not matched to a gene. Germline V gene lookup returns CDR1 SGHRS and CDR2 YFSETQ. The CDR3 reads CASSLGRGQSETQYF. The CDR3 DNA reads TGCGCCAGCAGCTTGGGTAGGGGACAGTCAGAGACCCAGTACTTC.

This chain joins TRBV7-9 and TRBJ2-1, with TRBD2 as a possible D gene (5 bases). The germline V gene encodes CDR1 SEHNR and CDR2 FQNEAQ (reference sequence). The length of the CDR3 is 13 residues. Trimming removed 4 bases at V and 6 bases at J, with 10 bases between. The CDR3 loop is CASSYGLLNEQFF. In DNA form, the CDR3 reads TGTGCCAGCAGCTACGGACTTCTCAATGAGCAGTTCTTC.

The chain is built from TRBV5-1 and TRBJ2-7, with 8 bases that match TRBD1. This CDR3 is built from 15 residues. Germline V gives CDR1 SGHRS, CDR2 YFSETQ. With 4 bases clipped from V and 3 bases from J, the junction kept 9 bases outside the gene matches. The CDR3 region has the DNA TGCGCCAGCAGCCCCGGGACAGGCGCCGTCTACGAGCAGTACTTC. It specifies CASSPGTGAVYEQYF.

In regard to this clone: Distinct nucleotide sequences in the sample also encode this CDR3. The V call is TRBV29-1, the J call TRBJ1-2, with 9 bases lining up with TRBD1. Germline V gene lookup returns CDR1 SQVTM and CDR2 ANQGSEA. V shed 5 bases, J shed 8 bases, and the junction held 15 bases outside the gene matches. The CDR3 loop spans 15 amino acids. CDR3 nucleotides: TGCAGCGTTCTTAACGGCCCACAGGGGGCAGGAGGCTACACCTTC. Its translation: CSVLNGPQGAGGYTF.

V and J are TRBV18 and TRBJ1-2; 7 bases match TRBD1. V was pared by 2 bases and J by 7 bases, with 4 bases of the junction left unmatched. CDR1 KGHSH and CDR2 LQKENI come from the germline V gene. The CDR3 loop spans 13 amino acids. As DNA, the CDR3 is TGTGCCAGCTCACCAGACAGGGAATCTGGCTACACCTTC. Protein sequence: CASSPDRESGYTF.

As to this clone: Within the sample, other DNA sequences also encode this same CDR3. The chain joins TRBV7-8 to TRBJ2-6; D perhaps matches TRBD2 (5 bases). There are 18 residues in the CDR3. The V gene's germline CDR1 is SGHVS and CDR2 FQNEAQ. V was shortened by 3 bases and J by 0 bases, with 15 bases between the two germline ends. CDR3 sequence reads: CASSLAGLDFSGANVLTF. In DNA, the CDR3 is TGTGCCAGCAGCTTGGCGGGTCTCGATTTCTCTGGGGCCAACGTCCTGACTTTC.

J is TRBJ2-7 and V is TRBV5-6, with 7 bases that match TRBD1. Germline loops: CDR1 SGHDT, CDR2 YYEEEE. CDR3 length: 15 amino acids. J lost 4 bases, V lost 0 bases, and 7 bases had no gene match. The CDR3: CASSLGTGVGYEQYF. The CDR3 DNA reads TGTGCCAGCAGCTTGGGTACAGGGGTTGGGTACGAGCAGTACTTC.

The V call is TRBV18, the J call TRBJ2-2; 7 nucleotides align to TRBD1. Germline V gives CDR1 KGHSH, CDR2 LQKENI. This CDR3 contains 15 residues. V was pared by 2 bases and J by 2 bases, with 2 bases of the junction left unmatched. For the CDR3, the DNA is TGTGCCAGCTCACCAAGGACAGGAAACACCGGGGAGCTGTTTTTT. Translation gives CASSPRTGNTGELFF.

The rearrangement links TRBV15 to TRBJ2-3; 7 bases agree with TRBD1. Per the germline V gene, CDR1 is LNHNV and CDR2 is YYDKDF (reference sequence). V lost 3 bases to trimming and J lost 2 bases; unmatched junction nucleotides: 5. The CDR3 runs 15 residues. Here the CDR3 DNA reads TGTGCCACCAGCAGCACAGGGGCCATCACAGATACGCAGTATTTT. It codes for CATSSTGAITDTQYF.

This rearrangement joins TRBV5-4 to TRBJ2-3; TRBD2 agrees at 10 bases. V was clipped by 3 bases and J by 2 bases; unmatched bases: 3. The CDR3 is 15 residues long. CDR1 SGHNT and CDR2 YYREEE come from the germline V gene (reference sequence). CDR3: CASSSGLADTDTQYF. CDR3 DNA: TGTGCCAGCAGCTCAGGACTAGCGGACACAGATACGCAGTATTTT.

Of note for this clone: A junction boundary mismatches the germline segment, possibly from a read error. The chain combines TRBV5-4 with TRBJ1-1; D is undetermined. The CDR3 sequence is 12 residues long. CDR1 is SGHNT and CDR2 is YYREEE in the germline V gene (reference sequence). DNA for the CDR3: TGTGCCAGCAGCTTGGCCGGTCGAGGGTTAAGATTT. It encodes CASSLAGRGLRF.

The chain joins TRBV29-1 to TRBJ2-1; TRBD1 matches 7 bases. In germline, CDR1 is SQVTM, CDR2 ANQGSEA. Unmatched junction bases numbered 5, after V lost 4 bases and J lost 2 bases. The CDR3 length is 14 residues. The CDR3 nucleotides read TGCAGCGTTGGACGGGACAGTGCCTACAATGAGCAGTTCTTC. This encodes CSVGRDSAYNEQFF.

The rearrangement uses TRBV11-1 and TRBJ2-2; a possible D gene is TRBD1 (5 bases). This CDR3 has 15 amino acids. Germline loops: CDR1 SGHAT, CDR2 FQDESV (reference sequence). The germline V and J ends were trimmed by 2 bases and 2 bases, with 9 bases remaining between them. The DNA of the CDR3 is TGTGCCAGCAGCTTAAGACAGAGAAACACCGGGGAGCTGTTTTTT. Protein product: CASSLRQRNTGELFF.

The chain recombines TRBV5-8 with TRBJ1-1; D perhaps matches TRBD1 (6 bases). Germline CDR1 and CDR2: SGHTS and YDEGEE. Trimming removed 0 bases at V and 0 bases at J, with 15 bases between. This CDR3 is 17 amino acids long. The CDR3 loop reads CASSLVPWGQMNTEAFF. CDR3 sequence (DNA): TGTGCCAGCAGCTTGGTACCCTGGGGGCAGATGAACACTGAAGCTTTCTTT.

The genes are TRBV30 and TRBJ1-1; the D gene is possibly TRBD1 (6 bases). Between the trimmed V and J ends, which lost 4 bases and 4 bases, there was a span of 10 bases. The CDR3 contains 12 residues. The germline gives CDR1 GTSNPN, CDR2 SVGIG (reference sequence). CDR3 protein: CAWIQGPTEAFF. CDR3 bases: TGTGCCTGGATTCAGGGGCCCACTGAAGCTTTCTTT.

The chain combines TRBV6-6 with TRBJ2-6; D unclear. Germline loops: CDR1 MNHNY, CDR2 SVGAGI (reference sequence). This CDR3 comprises 15 residues. Between the trimmed V and J ends, which lost 4 bases and 0 bases, there was a span of 7 bases. CDR3 in DNA: TGTGCCAGCAGTTTTCGGAGCTCTGGGGCCAACGTCCTGACTTTC. This gives the protein CASSFRSSGANVLTF.

This chain links TRBV19 with TRBJ1-5; 7 bases line up with TRBD1. Germline V CDR1 and CDR2: LNHDA, SQIVND (reference sequence). The V segment lost 9 bases and the J segment 5 bases; nucleotides outside the gene matches: 7. This CDR3 region has 13 residues. CDR3 residues: CASSQGGYQPQHF. In nucleotides, the CDR3 is TGTGCCAGCTCCCAGGGGGGCTATCAGCCCCAGCATTTT.

This chain uses TRBV15 with TRBJ2-7; D might be TRBD1 (5 bases). Germline V lookup: CDR1 LNHNV, CDR2 YYDKDF (reference sequence). With 3 bases removed from V and 2 bases from J, the gap between germline ends came to 11 bases. This CDR3 contains 14 residues. The CDR3 sequence: CATSRGRETYEQYF. CDR3 nucleotide sequence: TGTGCCACCAGCAGGGGGCGCGAGACCTACGAGCAGTACTTC.